These 27 T cell receptor beta chains were all obtained from the same sample, sequenced in a study of regulatory T cells in long-lasting Graves disease. Time point described: persistent/refractory GD, antithyroid drugs over 5 years with positive TRAb. RNA from PBMCs was the source of the TCR library. Library construction for TCR beta used iRepertoire HTBI primers and Arm-PCR of CDR3 regions. TCRdb reprocessed the multiplex PCR reads with MiXCR, giving one entry per CDR3 protein. The repertoire holds approximately 500,000 distinct CDR3 sequences, with around a fifth as singletons. The sequencing here drew on peripheral blood mononuclear cells (PBMCs), taken when the disease was refractory, from a patient treated with antithyroid drugs. Receptor source: a female donor with Graves disease.

This clonotype was seen a few times. V usage is TRBV20-1 and J usage is TRBJ1-3; tentatively, D is TRBD1 (5 bases). This CDR3 is 14 amino acids long. Looked up from germline, CDR1 is DFQATT and CDR2 is SNEGSKA (reference sequence). V lost 6 bases and J lost 1, with 13 bases in between. CDR3 amino acids: CSASDGGSGNTIYF. The CDR3 region has the DNA TGCAGTGCCTCGGATGGGGGGTCTGGAAACACCATATATTTT.

This clonotype appeared a few times. V usage is TRBV7-2 and J usage is TRBJ1-4; possible D gene TRBD1, 6 bases. Trimming cost V 6 bases and J 7 bases, with 15 bases left between them. CDR3 length: 14 residues. CDR1 is SGHTA, CDR2 FQGNSA, per germline. The chain's CDR3 is CASRRGTRSEKLFF. As DNA, the CDR3 is TGTGCCAGCAGAAGGGGGACAAGGTCTGAAAAACTGTTTTTT.

In its sample, this clonotype was seen a few times. The rearrangement links TRBV9 to TRBJ2-7, with a tentative D call TRBD2 (6 bases). The CDR3 consists of 15 residues. The V end lost 4 bases, the J end lost 2 bases, and 16 bases lay between the germline ends. In germline, CDR1 is SGDLS, CDR2 YYNGEE. This CDR3 reads CASSPGGLKTYEQYF. DNA of the CDR3: TGTGCCAGCAGCCCCGGGGGACTCAAGACCTACGAGCAGTACTTC.

With regard to this clonotype: One end of the junction does not line up with germline, which may come from a read error. The V gene is TRBV18, the J gene TRBJ2-5, with a tentative D call TRBD1 (5 bases). The CDR3 is 16 residues long. CDR1 and CDR2 from the germline V gene are KGHSH and LQKENI. For the CDR3, the DNA is TGTACCAGCTCACCACCATTTCATGGGGCGCAAGAGACCCAGTACTTC. Residues: CTSSPPFHGAQETQYF.

In nucleotides, the CDR3 is TGTGCCAGCAGCCAAGGAGCCCTAGGGCGAGAAAGGGAGCTGTTTTTT. As protein: CASSQGALGRERELFF. This rearrangement joins TRBV14 to TRBJ2-2; no clear D. Trimming shortened V by 1 base and J by 9 bases, and 18 bases separated the two germline ends. Per germline, CDR1 SGHDN and CDR2 FVKESK. This CDR3 has 16 residues.

In this sample, this clonotype turned up many times. CDR3 residues: CASGLVPPGIQPQHF. The CDR3 DNA follows: TGTGCTAGTGGTTTGGTACCCCCAGGGATTCAGCCCCAGCATTTT. This chain connects TRBV12-5 to TRBJ1-5, with D perhaps matching TRBD1 (5 bases). The V end lost 0 bases, the J end lost 6 bases, and 12 bases lay between the germline ends. This CDR3 comprises 15 residues. Germline-derived CDR1 and CDR2 are LGHNT and FRNRAP.

This clonotype has at least ten counts. This CDR3 is CASSQSEGSYTF. The CDR3 DNA follows: TGTGCCAGCAGCCAATCTGAGGGATCCTACACCTTC. V usage is TRBV16 and J usage is TRBJ1-2; D is undetermined. V lost 0 bases and J lost 10, with 9 bases in between. Germline V gene data show CDR1 as KGHSY and CDR2 as FQNENV. The CDR3 length is 12 residues.

This clonotype appeared many times. The rearrangement joins TRBV12-3 or TRBV12-4 to TRBJ2-7; D gene uncertain. The CDR3 has 17 residues. Trimming took off 3 bases at V and 2 bases at J, with 20 bases between the two ends. The CDR3 DNA reads as TGTGCCAGCAGTTTTTCCGATCGGTGGGTCAGACCCTACGAGCAGTACTTC. Encoded protein: CASSFSDRWVRPYEQYF.

In its sample, this clonotype was seen a few times. The rearrangement links TRBV19 to TRBJ2-5; no clear D gene. Deletions cut 3 bases from V and 4 bases from J, with 6 bases between. The CDR3 is 12 amino acids. Per the germline V gene, CDR1 is LNHDA and CDR2 is SQIVND (reference sequence). The CDR3 coding sequence is TGTGCCAGTAGTATGATGGGAGAGACCCAGTACTTC. It codes for CASSMMGETQYF. The full variable domain, with the rest looked up from reference TRBV19 and TRBJ2-5, is DGGITQSPKYLFRKEGQNVTLSCEQNLNHDAMYWYRQDPGQGLRLIYYSQIVNDFQKGDIAEGYSVSREKKESFPLTVTSAQKNPTAFYLCASSMMGETQYFGPGTRLLVL.

This clonotype was detected ten times or more. DNA of the CDR3: TGTGCCAGCCGAGAACGACTAGCGGCAGCCGCGGTCCACGAGCAGTACTTC. This translates into CASRERLAAAAVHEQYF. J is TRBJ2-7 and V is TRBV28; TRBD2 matches at 9 bases. Germline V CDR1 and CDR2: MDHEN, SYDVKM. The CDR3 contains 17 residues. V lost 8 bases, J lost 5 bases, and 19 bases stayed unmatched.

The V call is TRBV9, the J call TRBJ1-1, with TRBD1 matching 8 bases. This CDR3 is built from 18 residues. Germline-derived CDR1 and CDR2 are SGDLS and YYNGEE. With V trimmed by 0 bases and J by 0 bases, 10 bases remained unmatched. CDR3 residues: CASSVAGTGSGVNTEAFF. The CDR3 DNA follows: TGTGCCAGCAGCGTAGCTGGGACAGGATCGGGGGTGAACACTGAAGCTTTCTTT. Full variable domain (missing parts from reference TRBV9 and TRBJ1-1): DSGVTQTPKHLITATGQRVTLRCSPRSGDLSVYWYQQSLDQGLQFLIQYYNGEERAKGNILERFSAQQFPDLHSELNLSSLELGDSALYFCASSVAGTGSGVNTEAFFGQGTRLTVV.

This clonotype was seen repeatedly, ten times or more. The V gene is TRBV15, the J gene TRBJ2-5, with D unresolved. The CDR3 covers 15 residues. Germline V gene data show CDR1 as LNHNV and CDR2 as YYDKDF (reference sequence). Trimming cost V 0 bases and J 4 bases, with 12 bases left between them. The CDR3 DNA follows: TGTGCCACCAGCAGAGATTACGGGTTTGGAGAGACCCAGTACTTC. It is translated as CATSRDYGFGETQYF.

V and J are TRBV3-1 and TRBJ1-5; TRBD1 might be the D (5 bases). Trimming pared 3 bases from V and 7 bases from J, leaving 10 bases between. Germline V gene sequence: CDR1 LGHDT, CDR2 YNNKEL (reference sequence). CDR3 size: 13 residues. This CDR3 is CASSQAGGQPQHF. The CDR3 coding sequence is TGTGCCAGCAGCCAGGCCGGGGGGCAGCCCCAGCATTTT.

This clonotype was found a few times. This sequence may be a read error, since a much larger clone differs from it by one base. Without the conserved terminal phenylalanine or tryptophan, this CDR3 likely stems from a read error. The genes are TRBV6-1 and TRBJ1-1; D is unresolved. Germline CDR1 and CDR2: MNHNS and SASEGT. The V end was cut by 3 bases, the J end by 0 bases, with 14 bases between. The CDR3 runs 16 residues. The CDR3 here is CASSESGDILNTEAFV. CDR3 coding DNA: TGTGCCAGCAGTGAGAGTGGGGATATACTGAACACTGAAGCTTTCGTT.

The V call is TRBV12-3 or TRBV12-4, the J call TRBJ2-7, with D possibly matching TRBD2 (5 bases). Trimming removed 3 bases from V and 5 bases from J, with 8 bases in between. This CDR3 is built from 12 residues. CDR3 DNA: TGTGCCAGCAGTTTCGGGGTTCACGAGCAGTACTTC. Amino acids: CASSFGVHEQYF.

This clonotype was counted ten times or more. The chain is built from TRBV2 and TRBJ2-7; TRBD1 matches at 9 bases. Germline V gene lookup returns CDR1 SNHLY and CDR2 FYNNEI. This CDR3 region has 15 residues. The V gene end was trimmed by 6 bases and the J gene end by 3 bases; junction bases not matched to a gene: 9. The CDR3 sequence is CASRRDREYRYEQYF. The CDR3 DNA reads as TGTGCCAGCAGGCGGGACAGGGAATATCGCTACGAGCAGTACTTC. The whole variable domain, remainder taken from reference TRBV2 and TRBJ2-7, is EPEVTQTPSHQVTQMGQEVILRCVPISNHLYFYWYRQILGQKVEFLVSFYNNEISEKSEIFDDQFSVERPDGSNFTLKIRSTKLEDSAMYFCASRRDREYRYEQYFGPGTRLTVT.

The V call is TRBV3-1, the J call TRBJ2-3; the D gene is possibly TRBD2 (6 bases). The length of the CDR3 is 14 residues. Trimming took off 5 bases at V and 5 bases at J, with 14 bases between the two ends. The germline CDR1 and CDR2 sequences are LGHDT and YNNKEL (reference sequence). DNA for the CDR3: TGTGCCAGCAGCGAACCGGGACTTGAAGATACGCAGTATTTT. Translation gives CASSEPGLEDTQYF.

The sample holds many counts of this clonotype. The V gene is TRBV7-9, the J gene TRBJ1-2; TRBD1 aligns across 8 bases. The junction had 6 bases not matched to a gene; V was cut back by 2 bases and J by 7 bases. CDR1 SEHNR and CDR2 FQNEAQ come from the germline V gene (reference sequence). There are 14 residues in the CDR3. The CDR3 sequence: CASSLQGADPGYTF. Written as DNA, the CDR3 is TGTGCCAGCAGCTTACAGGGGGCCGACCCTGGCTACACCTTC.

The chain combines TRBV28 with TRBJ2-7; the D is unclear. Germline V gene sequence: CDR1 MDHEN, CDR2 SYDVKM. The germline V and J ends were trimmed by 4 bases and 0 bases, with 10 bases remaining between them. The length of the CDR3 is 14 residues. CDR3 sequence: CASSSRAGSYEQYF. CDR3 bases: TGTGCCAGCAGTTCTAGGGCAGGCTCCTACGAGCAGTACTTC.

This clonotype was seen many times. The chain combines TRBV28 with TRBJ1-3, with no clear D. V lost 7 bases, J lost 0 bases, and 13 bases lay in between. Germline assignment: CDR1 MDHEN and CDR2 SYDVKM. This CDR3 is 15 amino acids long. The CDR3 nucleotides read TGTGCCAGCAACGGACTCAACTTCTCTGGAAACACCATATATTTT. Its protein product is CASNGLNFSGNTIYF.

This clonotype occurred a few times. The chain uses TRBV30 and TRBJ1-1; 7 positions agree with TRBD1. The CDR3 covers 13 residues. Germline CDR1 reads GTSNPN; CDR2 reads SVGIG (reference sequence). Trimming took 4 bases from V and 5 from J; bases not matched to a gene: 7. CDR3 sequence reads: CAWNSAGGTEAFF. In DNA, the CDR3 is TGTGCCTGGAATTCCGCAGGGGGGACTGAAGCTTTCTTT. Full variable domain (rest looked up from reference TRBV30 and TRBJ1-1): SQTIHQWPATLVQPVGSPLSLECTVEGTSNPNLYWYRQAAGRGLQLLFYSVGIGQISSEVPQNLSASRPQDRQFILSSKKLLLSDSGFYLCAWNSAGGTEAFFGQGTRLTVV.

There are a few counts of this clonotype. The junction departs from the called germline gene at one end, perhaps through a read error. The CDR3: CASSLGPANQQFF. The CDR3 DNA reads TGTGCCAGCAGCCTCGGACCCGCCAATCAGCAGTTCTTC. The rearrangement joins TRBV11-1 to TRBJ2-1; no clear D. The germline CDR1 and CDR2 sequences are SGHAT and FQDESV (reference sequence). CDR3 length: 13 amino acids.

This clonotype has more than one count but fewer than ten. The chain's CDR3 is CASSRHVGQSTLHF. Written as DNA, the CDR3 is TGTGCCAGCAGTAGACACGTAGGTCAGAGCACCCTCCACTTT. The V call is TRBV7-2, the J call TRBJ1-6; unclear D gene. The CDR3 extends over 14 amino acids. Germline assignment: CDR1 SGHTA and CDR2 FQGNSA. The V end lost 6 bases, the J end lost 14 bases, and 20 bases lay between the germline ends.

In this sample, this clonotype turned up many times. The J gene is TRBJ2-2, the V gene TRBV19; 9 positions match TRBD1. Germline CDR1 is LNHDA and CDR2 is SQIVND (reference sequence). There are 15 residues in the CDR3. J lost 4 bases, V lost 7 bases, and 7 bases had no gene match. The CDR3 DNA reads as TGTGCCAGTACCCCCGGGACAGGGATCACCGGGGAGCTGTTTTTT. It translates to CASTPGTGITGELFF. The full variable domain, rest sourced from reference TRBV19 and TRBJ2-2, is DGGITQSPKYLFRKEGQNVTLSCEQNLNHDAMYWYRQDPGQGLRLIYYSQIVNDFQKGDIAEGYSVSREKKESFPLTVTSAQKNPTAFYLCASTPGTGITGELFFGEGSRLTVL.

This chain links TRBV7-2 with TRBJ1-5, with TRBD1 identical over 9 bases. This CDR3 spans 16 amino acids. V shed 4 bases, J shed 7 bases, and the junction held 11 bases outside the gene matches. The germline V gene encodes CDR1 SGHTA and CDR2 FQGNSA. CDR3 protein: CASSSTGGGSLQPQHF. CDR3 DNA sequence: TGTGCCAGCAGCTCAACAGGGGGCGGGTCTCTCCAGCCCCAGCATTTT.

This clonotype was counted many times. The chain uses TRBV28 and TRBJ1-2; 8 bases agree with TRBD1. The CDR3 contains 14 residues. V shed 3 bases and J 7 bases; nucleotides not matched to a gene: 7. CDR1 is MDHEN and CDR2 is SYDVKM in the germline V gene. The CDR3 loop is CASSFKDRVAGYTF. The CDR3 DNA reads as TGTGCCAGCAGTTTCAAGGACAGGGTCGCTGGCTACACCTTC.

This clonotype showed up many times. The chain is built from TRBV6-1 and TRBJ2-7; D remains ambiguous. CDR1 is MNHNS, CDR2 SASEGT, per germline. V lost 6 bases and J lost 3, with 12 bases in between. The CDR3 has 13 amino acids. CDR3 sequence reads: CASRVVNLYEQYF. Here the CDR3 DNA reads TGTGCCAGCAGGGTGGTTAATCTCTACGAGCAGTACTTC.